The 2 T cell receptor beta chains below were found in one sample sequenced in a study of T cell responses to AZD1222 COVID-19 vaccine (dated by TCRdb to the early 2020s). The library was produced with the immunoSEQ multiplex PCR assay. TCRdb mirrors the immuneACCESS table, restricted to in-frame sequences. Some clones are absent from its copies; in checked studies, under half trace to an unresolved V gene, and the reason for the others is unknown. In all, the sample holds 130,000 to 150,000 clones, and 75% to 90% of those were seen once. The ten largest clones capture about 4% of the sample. What the time point label conveys for this sample: baseline before first vaccination. In the paper's terms, the treatment or condition label means: meningococcal conjugate vaccine given as trial control. The sample was peripheral blood, taken on day 0 of MenACWY control vaccination. Every receptor here comes from an adult in good health.

This clone was observed once. This chain joins TRBV6-4 and TRBJ1-5; 10 bases are shared with TRBD1. The CDR3 length is 20 residues. Trimming took 2 bases from V and 0 from J; bases not matched to a gene: 13. Germline lookup yields CDR1 MRHNA and CDR2 SNTAGT. CDR3 coding DNA: TGTGCCAGCAGTGACATAAGTTTGGACAGGGGGTCCTATAGCAATCAGCCCCAGCATTTT. This translates into CASSDISLDRGSYSNQPQHF.

The V and J genes are TRBV7-9 and TRBJ1-1; no clear D. This CDR3 region has 12 residues. Trimming took off 3 bases at V and 2 bases at J, with 4 bases between the two ends. Germline loops: CDR1 SEHNR, CDR2 FQNEAQ (reference sequence). CDR3 sequence: CASSFSNTEAFF. CDR3 nucleotides: TGTGCCAGCAGCTTTTCCAACACTGAAGCTTTCTTT.